The clone carrying this T cell receptor beta chain was observed a single time. This entry comes from a study of blood T cell repertoires in COVID-19. Looking at the study overall: The United States, Italy and Spain supplied acute and convalescent COVID-19 samples. Sources were T cells, B-cell-depleted T cells, or PBMCs; the material itself was cDNA or gDNA.

In the source study's methods: Reference gene primers were amplified, and this amplification served to estimate nucleated cell counts. The protocol was immunoSEQ multiplex PCR, while the TCRdb copy is restricted to in-frame clones and leaves out a portion. That table gives V, J and clone size, and the DNA gave D and trimming. Among approximately 670,000 clones, over 80% were seen once, and the ten largest hold more than 0.25%. Germline values: CDR1 SQVTM, CDR2 ANQGSEA. The V end lost 3 bases, the J end lost 0 bases, and 9 bases lay between the germline ends. The CDR3 extends over 15 amino acids. The sequencing sample was made of peripheral blood. The clonotype originates from a woman under 30 with acute or convalescent COVID-19. The J gene is TRBJ2-6, the V gene TRBV29-1, with D possibly being TRBD1 (5 bases). CDR3 protein: CSVEGQPSGANVLTF. In DNA, the CDR3 is TGCAGCGTTGAGGGGCAGCCCTCTGGGGCCAACGTCCTGACTTTC.